Listed here is a single TCR beta chain. The antigen this receptor binds is unknown. Base qualities were left out, and no much larger clone turns up one base away. In light of the paper, this sample's time point label describes: baseline, week 1 (first vaccination visit). The treatment or condition label, as the study defines it: pre-vaccination baseline after standard-of-care therapy. Donors had newly diagnosed WHO grade 3 or 4 IDH1-mutant astrocytomas with loss of nuclear ATRX. The samples were drawn from NOA16, a multicentre, single-arm, open-label phase I trial in Germany that tested a mutant IDH1 peptide vaccine in humans for the first time. Blood drawn at visit V03 was used as the baseline sample for immunogenicity testing. Genomic DNA for TCRB sequencing was extracted from EDTA blood using the DNeasy Blood and Tissue Kit. This sample was taken from a study of a mutant IDH1 vaccine in newly diagnosed glioma (dated by TCRdb to the early 2020s). Regarding the study in general: Of the 25 to 40 patients who were treated, approximately 60% were male and about 40% were female, and the mean age was approximately 40 years. Before enrollment, patients had received standard therapy of radiotherapy alone, temozolomide alone, or radiochemotherapy with temozolomide; most received the combination. Peripheral blood was collected at six visits: V03 (baseline), V05, V07, V10, V12 and V13. For exploratory analyses, longitudinal TCRB deep sequencing was carried out in roughly 23 treated patients wherever samples were available. Overall study outcomes, separate from this receptor: Pseudoprogression seemed to be unrelated to changes in the top peripheral T cell clonotypes found by TCRB sequencing. Across multiple MHC alleles, vaccine-induced immune responses were seen in around 93% of patients. The authors stated that sample limitations prevented analyses of patient blood samples from being reproduced. Availability determined which PBMC samples were chosen for TCRB deep sequencing.

From the cysteine through the phenylalanine, the CDR3 covers 15 amino acids. The entry retains the CDR3 DNA only, 45 bases that are in frame from base 1. Trimming removed 4 bases from V and 5 bases from J; the gene matches leave 6 bases unexplained. The germline V gene yields SNHLY for CDR1 and FYNNEI for CDR2. Libraries were prepared through the immunoSEQ multiplex PCR assay. Rearranged TCR beta chain sequences were amplified using the hsTCRB Kit according to the manufacturer's protocol. An Illumina MiSeq was used to sequence the TCRB libraries. Regarding the original processing steps: The proprietary platform of the kit vendor was used for demultiplexing, trimming and gene mapping. TCRdb obtained this table from immuneACCESS and retained in-frame rearrangements with V and J assigned. These tables miss some clones; where compared with another copy, unresolved V genes account for less than half of the shortfall, and the remainder is unexplained. The V and J calls and clone size come from that table; D and trimming were worked out from the DNA. The sample records tens of thousands of clones, 70% to 80% of which are singletons. The ten largest account for over 1.5% of the sample.

This clonotype was obtained from a woman aged 40-49 years with glioma. The chain employs TRBV2 and TRBJ2-5, with 11 bases matching TRBD2. The material was PBMCs, obtained from a glioma patient treated with radiotherapy, temozolomide or both. The CDR3 region has the sequence CASSALAGGRETQYF. The nucleotides are TGTGCCAGCAGTGCGTTAGCGGGGGGGCGGGAGACCCAGTACTTC.